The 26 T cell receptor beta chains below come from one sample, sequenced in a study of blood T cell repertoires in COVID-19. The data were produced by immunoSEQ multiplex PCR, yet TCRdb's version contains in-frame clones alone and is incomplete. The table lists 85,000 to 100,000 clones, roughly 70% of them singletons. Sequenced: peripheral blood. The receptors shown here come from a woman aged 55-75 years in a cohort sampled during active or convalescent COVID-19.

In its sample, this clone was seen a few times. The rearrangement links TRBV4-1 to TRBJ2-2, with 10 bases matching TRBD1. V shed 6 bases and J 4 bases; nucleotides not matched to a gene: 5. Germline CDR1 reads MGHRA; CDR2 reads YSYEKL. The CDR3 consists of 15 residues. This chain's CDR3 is CASSRGQGGTGELFF. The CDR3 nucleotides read TGCGCCAGCAGTCGCGGACAGGGGGGCACCGGGGAGCTGTTTTTT.

The CDR3 sequence is CASSGSTVAYGYTF. CDR3 nucleotide sequence: TGTGCCAGCAGTGGCTCAACGGTAGCTTATGGCTACACCTTC. The gene calls are TRBV25-1 and TRBJ1-2; no reliable D call. The CDR3 is made up of 14 amino acids. Trimming removed 4 bases at V and 5 bases at J, with 14 bases between. Germline CDR1 and CDR2: MGHDK and SYGVNS.

This chain's CDR3 is CASSLKGVRAGVFSGANVLTF. CDR3 sequence (DNA): TGTGCCAGCAGTTTGAAGGGCGTTAGGGCGGGGGTTTTCTCTGGGGCCAACGTCCTGACTTTC. The chain uses TRBV27 and TRBJ2-6, with 7 nucleotides matching TRBD2. The length of the CDR3 is 21 residues. V trimming: 3 bases; J trimming: 0 bases; junction bases outside the gene matches: 17. The V gene's germline CDR1 is MNHEY and CDR2 SMNVEV (reference sequence).

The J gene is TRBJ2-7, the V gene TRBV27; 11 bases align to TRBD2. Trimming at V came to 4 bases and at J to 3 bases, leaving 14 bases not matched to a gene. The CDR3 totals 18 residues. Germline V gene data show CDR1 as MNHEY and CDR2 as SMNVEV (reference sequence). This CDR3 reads CASSSSRVAGGPFYEQYF. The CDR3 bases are TGTGCCAGCAGTTCCTCGCGGGTAGCGGGGGGGCCTTTCTACGAGCAGTACTTC.

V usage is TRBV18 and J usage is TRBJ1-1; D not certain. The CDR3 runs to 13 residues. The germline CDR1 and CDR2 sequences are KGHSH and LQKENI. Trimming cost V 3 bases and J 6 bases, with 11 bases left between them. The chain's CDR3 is CASSPPYSAEAFF. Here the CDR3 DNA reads TGTGCCAGCTCACCCCCATATAGCGCTGAAGCTTTCTTT. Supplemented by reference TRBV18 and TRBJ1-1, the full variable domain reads NAGVMQNPRHLVRRRGQEARLRCSPMKGHSHVYWYRQLPEEGLKFMVYLQKENIIDESGMPKERFSAEFPKEGPSILRIQQVVRGDSAAYFCASSPPYSAEAFFGQGTRLTVV.

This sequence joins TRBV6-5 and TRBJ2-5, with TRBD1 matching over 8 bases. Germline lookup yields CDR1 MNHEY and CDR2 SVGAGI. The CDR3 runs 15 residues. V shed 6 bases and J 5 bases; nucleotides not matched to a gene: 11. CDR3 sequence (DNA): TGTGCCAGCAGCACCCTGGACAGGGACAGGGAGACCCAGTACTTC. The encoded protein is CASSTLDRDRETQYF.

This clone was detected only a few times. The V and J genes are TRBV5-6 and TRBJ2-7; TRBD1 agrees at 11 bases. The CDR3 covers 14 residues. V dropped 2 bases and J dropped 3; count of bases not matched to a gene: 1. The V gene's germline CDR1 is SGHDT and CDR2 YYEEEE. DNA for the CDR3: TGTGCCAGCAGCTTTGGGACAGGGGGCTACGAGCAGTACTTC. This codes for CASSFGTGGYEQYF.

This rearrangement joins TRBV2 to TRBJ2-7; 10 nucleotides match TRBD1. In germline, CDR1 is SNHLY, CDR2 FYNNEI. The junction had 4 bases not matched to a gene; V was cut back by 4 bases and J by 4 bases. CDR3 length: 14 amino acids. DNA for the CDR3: TGTGCCAGCAGTGTGAGGACAGGGGGATACGAGCAGTACTTC. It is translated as CASSVRTGGYEQYF.

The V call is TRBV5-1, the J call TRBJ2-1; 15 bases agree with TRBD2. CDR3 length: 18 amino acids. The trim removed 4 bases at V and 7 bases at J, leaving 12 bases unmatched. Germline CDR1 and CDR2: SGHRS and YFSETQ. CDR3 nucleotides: TGCGCCAGCAGCCCACGGACTAGCGGGGGGGCCCCTTGGAATGAGCAGTTCTTC. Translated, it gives CASSPRTSGGAPWNEQFF.

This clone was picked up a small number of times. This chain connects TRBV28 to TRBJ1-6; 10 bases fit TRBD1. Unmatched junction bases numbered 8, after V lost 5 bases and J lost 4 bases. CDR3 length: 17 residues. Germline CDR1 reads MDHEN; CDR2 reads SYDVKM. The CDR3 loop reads CASSTRQGAGYNSPLHF. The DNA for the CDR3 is TGTGCCAGCAGTACCAGACAGGGGGCGGGTTATAATTCACCCCTCCACTTT.

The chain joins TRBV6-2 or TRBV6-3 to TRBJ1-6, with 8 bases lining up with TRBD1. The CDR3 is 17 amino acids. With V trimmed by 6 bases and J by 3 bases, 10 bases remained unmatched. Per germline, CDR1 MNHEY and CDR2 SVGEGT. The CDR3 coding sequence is TGTGCCAGCAGCTCGGGGACAGGAGGATACTATAATTCACCCCTCCACTTT. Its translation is CASSSGTGGYYNSPLHF.

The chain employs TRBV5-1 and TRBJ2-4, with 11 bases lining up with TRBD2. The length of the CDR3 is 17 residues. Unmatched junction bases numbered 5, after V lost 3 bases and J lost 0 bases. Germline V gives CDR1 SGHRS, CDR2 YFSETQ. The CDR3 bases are TGCGCCAGCAGCTCGACTAGCGGGGTTTTAGCCAAAAACATTCAGTACTTC. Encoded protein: CASSSTSGVLAKNIQYF.

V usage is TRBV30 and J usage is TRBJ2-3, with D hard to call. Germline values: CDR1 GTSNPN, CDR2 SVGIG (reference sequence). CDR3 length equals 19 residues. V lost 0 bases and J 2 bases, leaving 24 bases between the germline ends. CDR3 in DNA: TGTGCCTGGAGTGTACGAGCTAGTCGATACCCGGCAACCACAGATACGCAGTATTTT. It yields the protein CAWSVRASRYPATTDTQYF.

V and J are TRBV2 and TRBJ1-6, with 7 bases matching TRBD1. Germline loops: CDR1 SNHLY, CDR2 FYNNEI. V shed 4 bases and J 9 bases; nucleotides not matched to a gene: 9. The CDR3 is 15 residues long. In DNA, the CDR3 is TGTGCCAGCAGTGTGGGACAGCTACTCACTTCACCCCTCCACTTT. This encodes CASSVGQLLTSPLHF.

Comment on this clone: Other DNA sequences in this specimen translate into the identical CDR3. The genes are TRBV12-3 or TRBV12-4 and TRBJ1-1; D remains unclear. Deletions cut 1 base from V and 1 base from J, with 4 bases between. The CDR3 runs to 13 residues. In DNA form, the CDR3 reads TGTGCCAGCAGTTTAGGACAGAACACTGAAGCTTTCTTT. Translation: CASSLGQNTEAFF.

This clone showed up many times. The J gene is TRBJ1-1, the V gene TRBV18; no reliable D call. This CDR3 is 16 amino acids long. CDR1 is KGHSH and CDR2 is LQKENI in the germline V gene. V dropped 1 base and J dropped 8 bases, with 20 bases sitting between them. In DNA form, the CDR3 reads TGTGCCAGCTCACCACTCCCGGGAAGGGCTGAAAGGGAAGCTTTCTTT. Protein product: CASSPLPGRAEREAFF.

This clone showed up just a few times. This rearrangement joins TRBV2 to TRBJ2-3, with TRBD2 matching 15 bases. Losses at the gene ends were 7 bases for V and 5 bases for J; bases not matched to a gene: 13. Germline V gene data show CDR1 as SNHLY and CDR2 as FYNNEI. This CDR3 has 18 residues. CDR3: CASTRGLAGGRAIDTQYF. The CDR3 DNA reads TGTGCCAGCACTAGAGGACTAGCGGGGGGGCGTGCTATAGATACGCAGTATTTT.

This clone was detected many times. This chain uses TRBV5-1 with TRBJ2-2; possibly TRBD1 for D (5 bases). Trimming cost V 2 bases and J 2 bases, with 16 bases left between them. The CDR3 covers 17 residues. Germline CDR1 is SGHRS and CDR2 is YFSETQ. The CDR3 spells CASSFSPRTGNTGELFF. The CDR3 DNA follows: TGCGCCAGCAGCTTCTCCCCCCGTACAGGCAACACCGGGGAGCTGTTTTTT.

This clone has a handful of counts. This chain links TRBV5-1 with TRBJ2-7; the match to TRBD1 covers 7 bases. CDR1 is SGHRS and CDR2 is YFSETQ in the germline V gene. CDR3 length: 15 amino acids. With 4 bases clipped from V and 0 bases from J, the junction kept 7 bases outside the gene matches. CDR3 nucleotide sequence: TGCGCCAGCAGCCTCGACAGGGCTTACTCCTACGAGCAGTACTTC. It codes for CASSLDRAYSYEQYF. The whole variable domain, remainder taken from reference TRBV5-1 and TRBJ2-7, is KAGVTQTPRYLIKTRGQQVTLSCSPISGHRSVSWYQQTPGQGLQFLFEYFSETQRNKGNFPGRFSGRQFSNSRSEMNVSTLELGDSALYLCASSLDRAYSYEQYFGPGTRLTVT.

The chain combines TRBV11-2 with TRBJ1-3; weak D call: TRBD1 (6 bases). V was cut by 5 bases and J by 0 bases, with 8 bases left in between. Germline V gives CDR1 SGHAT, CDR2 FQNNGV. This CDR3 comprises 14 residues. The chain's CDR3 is CASSRQVSGNTIYF. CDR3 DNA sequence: TGTGCCAGCAGCCGACAGGTCTCTGGAAACACCATATATTTT.

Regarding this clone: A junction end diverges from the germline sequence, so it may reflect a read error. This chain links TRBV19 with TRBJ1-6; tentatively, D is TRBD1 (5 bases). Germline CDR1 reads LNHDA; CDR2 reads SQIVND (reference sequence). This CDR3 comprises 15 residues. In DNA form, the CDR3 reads TGTGCCGGTTTCGGGACTGTCGAGATCAATTCCCCCCTCCACTTT. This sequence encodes CAGFGTVEINSPLHF.

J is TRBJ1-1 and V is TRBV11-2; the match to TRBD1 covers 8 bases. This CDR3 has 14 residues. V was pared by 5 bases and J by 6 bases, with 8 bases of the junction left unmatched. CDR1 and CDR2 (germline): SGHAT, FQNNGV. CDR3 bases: TGTGCCAGCAGCATCCGACAGGGGCTCTCTGAAGCTTTCTTT. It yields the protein CASSIRQGLSEAFF. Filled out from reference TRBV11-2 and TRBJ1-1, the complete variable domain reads EAGVAQSPRYKIIEKRQSVAFWCNPISGHATLYWYQQILGQGPKLLIQFQNNGVVDDSQLPKDRFSAERLKGVDSTLKIQPAKLEDSAVYLCASSIRQGLSEAFFGQGTRLTVV.

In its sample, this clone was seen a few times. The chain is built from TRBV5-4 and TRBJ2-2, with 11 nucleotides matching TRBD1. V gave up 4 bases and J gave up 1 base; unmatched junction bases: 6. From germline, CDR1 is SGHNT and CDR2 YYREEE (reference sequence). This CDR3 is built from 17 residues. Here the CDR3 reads CASSPGQGAQNTGELFF. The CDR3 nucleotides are TGTGCCAGCAGCCCCGGACAGGGGGCGCAGAACACCGGGGAGCTGTTTTTT.

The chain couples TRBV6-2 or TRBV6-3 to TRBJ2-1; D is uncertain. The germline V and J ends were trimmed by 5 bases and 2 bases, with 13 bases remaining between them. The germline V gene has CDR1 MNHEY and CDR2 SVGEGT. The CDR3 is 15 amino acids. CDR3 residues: CASSRRLEPYNEQFF. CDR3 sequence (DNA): TGTGCCAGCAGTAGAAGGCTGGAGCCCTACAATGAGCAGTTCTTC.

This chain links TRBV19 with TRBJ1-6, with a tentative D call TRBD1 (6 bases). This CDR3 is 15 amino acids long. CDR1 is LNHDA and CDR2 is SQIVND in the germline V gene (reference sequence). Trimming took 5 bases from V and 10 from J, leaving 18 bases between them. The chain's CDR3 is CASSGETRGGSPLHF. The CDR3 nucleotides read TGTGCCAGTAGTGGAGAAACGAGGGGGGGATCACCCCTCCACTTT. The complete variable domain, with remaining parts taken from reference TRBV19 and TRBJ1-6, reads DGGITQSPKYLFRKEGQNVTLSCEQNLNHDAMYWYRQDPGQGLRLIYYSQIVNDFQKGDIAEGYSVSREKKESFPLTVTSAQKNPTAFYLCASSGETRGGSPLHFGNGTRLTVT.

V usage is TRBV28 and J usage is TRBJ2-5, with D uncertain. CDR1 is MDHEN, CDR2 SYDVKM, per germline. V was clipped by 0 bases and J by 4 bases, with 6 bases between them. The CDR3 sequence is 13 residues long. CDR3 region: CASSLWLRETQYF. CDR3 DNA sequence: TGTGCCAGCAGTTTATGGTTGCGAGAGACCCAGTACTTC.